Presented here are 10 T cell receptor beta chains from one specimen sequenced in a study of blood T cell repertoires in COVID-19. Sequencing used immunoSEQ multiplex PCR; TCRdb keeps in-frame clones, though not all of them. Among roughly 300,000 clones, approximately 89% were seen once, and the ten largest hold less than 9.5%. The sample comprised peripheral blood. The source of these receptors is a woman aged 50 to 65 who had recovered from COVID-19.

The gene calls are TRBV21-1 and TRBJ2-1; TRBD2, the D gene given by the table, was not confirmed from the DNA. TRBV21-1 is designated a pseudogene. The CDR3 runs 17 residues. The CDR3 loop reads CASSEGLGLSSYNEQFF. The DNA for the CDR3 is TGTGCCAGCAGCGAGGGACTGGGATTAAGCTCCTACAATGAGCAGTTCTTC.

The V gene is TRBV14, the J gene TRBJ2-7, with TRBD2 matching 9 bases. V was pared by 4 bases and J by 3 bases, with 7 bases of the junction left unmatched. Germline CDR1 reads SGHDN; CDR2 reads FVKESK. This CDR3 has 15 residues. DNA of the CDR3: TGTGCCAGCAGCCGGGGTAGCGGGAGAGGCTACGAGCAGTACTTC. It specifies CASSRGSGRGYEQYF.

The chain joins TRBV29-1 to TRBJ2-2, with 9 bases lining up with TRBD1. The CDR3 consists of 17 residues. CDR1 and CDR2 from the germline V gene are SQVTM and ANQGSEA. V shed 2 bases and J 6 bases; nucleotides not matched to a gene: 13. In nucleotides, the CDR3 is TGCAGCGTTGAACCGTCGGGGGGACAGGGATCAGCCGGGGAGCTGTTTTTT. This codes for CSVEPSGGQGSAGELFF.

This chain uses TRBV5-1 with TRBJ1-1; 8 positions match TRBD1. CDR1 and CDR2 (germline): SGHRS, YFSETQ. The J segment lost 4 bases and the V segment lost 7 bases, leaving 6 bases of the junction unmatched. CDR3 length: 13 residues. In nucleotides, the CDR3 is TGCGCCAGCCTTGGGACAGGAGGCACTGAAGCTTTCTTT. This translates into CASLGTGGTEAFF.

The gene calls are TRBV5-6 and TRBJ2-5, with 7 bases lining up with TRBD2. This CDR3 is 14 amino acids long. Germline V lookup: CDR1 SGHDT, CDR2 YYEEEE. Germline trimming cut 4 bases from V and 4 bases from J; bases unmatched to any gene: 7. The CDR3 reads CASSRRDYSETQYF. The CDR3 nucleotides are TGTGCCAGCAGCCGCCGGGACTATTCAGAGACCCAGTACTTC.

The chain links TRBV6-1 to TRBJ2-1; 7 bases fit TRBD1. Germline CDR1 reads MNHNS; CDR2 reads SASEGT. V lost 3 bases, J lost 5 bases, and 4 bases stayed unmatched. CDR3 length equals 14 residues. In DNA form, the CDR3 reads TGTGCCAGCAGTGAGCCGGGACAGAACAATGAGCAGTTCTTC. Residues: CASSEPGQNNEQFF.

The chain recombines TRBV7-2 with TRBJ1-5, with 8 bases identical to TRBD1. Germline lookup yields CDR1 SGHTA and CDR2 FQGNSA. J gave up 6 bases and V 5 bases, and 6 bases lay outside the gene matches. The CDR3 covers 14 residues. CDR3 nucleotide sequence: TGTGCCAGCAGCCCCGGACAGGGTACTCAGCCCCAGCATTTT. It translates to CASSPGQGTQPQHF. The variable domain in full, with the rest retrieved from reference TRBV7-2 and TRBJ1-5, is GAGVSQSPSNKVTEKGKDVELRCDPISGHTALYWYRQSLGQGLEFLIYFQGNSAPDKSGLPSDRFSAERTGGSVSTLTIQRTQQEDSAVYLCASSPGQGTQPQHFGDGTRLSIL.

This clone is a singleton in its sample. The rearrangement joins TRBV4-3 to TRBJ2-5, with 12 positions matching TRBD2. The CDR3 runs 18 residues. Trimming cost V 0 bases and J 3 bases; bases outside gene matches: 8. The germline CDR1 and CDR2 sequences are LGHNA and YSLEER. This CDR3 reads CASSQESSGGGFEETQYF. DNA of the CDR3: TGCGCCAGCAGCCAAGAGTCTAGCGGGGGGGGATTCGAAGAGACCCAGTACTTC.

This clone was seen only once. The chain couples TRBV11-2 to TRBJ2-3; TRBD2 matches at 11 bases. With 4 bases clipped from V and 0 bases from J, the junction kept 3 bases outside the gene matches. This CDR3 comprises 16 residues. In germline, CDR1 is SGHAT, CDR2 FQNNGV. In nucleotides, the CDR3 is TGTGCCAGCAGCTGGACTAGCGGGTCTAGCACAGATACGCAGTATTTT. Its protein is CASSWTSGSSTDTQYF.

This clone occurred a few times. The DNA for the CDR3 is TGTGCCAGCAGCCAGACAGGGAACGGGGAGCTGTTTTTT. It encodes CASSQTGNGELFF. The chain couples TRBV4-2 to TRBJ2-2, with 7 bases identical to TRBD1. V was pared by 3 bases and J by 7 bases, with 2 bases of the junction left unmatched. The V gene's germline CDR1 is LGHNA and CDR2 YNFKEQ. The CDR3 is made up of 13 amino acids.